Listed below are T cell receptor beta chains from one sample, sequenced in a study of blood T cell repertoires in COVID-19. Libraries were prepared by immunoSEQ multiplex PCR; TCRdb keeps only in-frame clonotypes and omits some of them. The sample shows roughly 14,000 clones, around nine tenths of them seen only once. Sequenced input: peripheral blood. The receptors come from a human donor in a cohort sampled during active COVID-19. CDR3s include the opening cysteine and the closing phenylalanine or tryptophan. Each record gives: V gene, clone size, D gene, J gene, CDR3 protein, CDR3 DNA. A D gene is named only where the DNA matches it firmly. Clone size, where shown, is once, few, many, or a class for clones that have expanded.

v_gene: TRBV7-2; abundance: NA; d_gene: NA; j_gene: TRBJ1-5; CDR3aa: CASSLGGRGSNQPQHF; CDR3nt: TGTGCCAGCAGCTTAGGAGGCAGGGGTAGCAATCAGCCCCAGCATTTT
v_gene: TRBV6-1; abundance: NA; d_gene: NA; j_gene: TRBJ1-4; CDR3aa: CASSETVNEKLFF; CDR3nt: TGTGCCAGCAGTGAAACGGTTAATGAAAAACTGTTTTTT
v_gene: TRBV10-3; abundance: NA; d_gene: TRBD2; j_gene: TRBJ2-1; CDR3aa: CAIRIREGDEQFF; CDR3nt: TGTGCCATCAGGATCCGGGAGGGCGATGAGCAGTTCTTC
v_gene: TRBV7-9; abundance: NA; d_gene: TRBD1; j_gene: TRBJ2-1; CDR3aa: CASSSQSRGRGTYNEQFF; CDR3nt: TGTGCCAGCAGCTCCCAAAGCAGGGGGCGCGGGACCTACAATGAGCAGTTCTTC
v_gene: TRBV5-1; abundance: once; d_gene: TRBD1; j_gene: TRBJ1-1; CDR3aa: CASSSGQGRITEAFF; CDR3nt: TGCGCCAGCAGCTCCGGACAGGGGCGTATCACTGAAGCTTTCTTT
v_gene: TRBV9; abundance: once; d_gene: NA; j_gene: TRBJ2-3; CDR3aa: CASSVAGEGIDTQYF; CDR3nt: TGTGCCAGCAGCGTAGCAGGAGAGGGAATAGATACGCAGTATTTT
v_gene: TRBV5-1; abundance: once; d_gene: NA; j_gene: TRBJ2-5; CDR3aa: CASSPSHLDGRETQYF; CDR3nt: TGCGCCAGCAGCCCCTCCCATTTAGACGGCAGGGAGACCCAGTACTTC
v_gene: TRBV5-1; abundance: NA; d_gene: NA; j_gene: TRBJ2-7; CDR3aa: CASSFRVNYEQYF; CDR3nt: TGCGCCAGCAGCTTTCGGGTAAACTACGAGCAGTACTTC
v_gene: TRBV18; abundance: NA; d_gene: TRBD2; j_gene: TRBJ2-7; CDR3aa: CASSPESSGPYEQYF; CDR3nt: TGTGCCAGCTCACCCGAGTCTAGCGGACCGTACGAGCAGTACTTC
v_gene: TRBV5-6; abundance: NA; d_gene: NA; j_gene: TRBJ2-7; CDR3aa: CASSSQGGEHYEQYF; CDR3nt: TGTGCCAGCAGCTCCCAGGGGGGTGAGCACTACGAGCAGTACTTC
v_gene: TRBV7-2; abundance: NA; d_gene: TRBD1; j_gene: TRBJ1-5; CDR3aa: CASSRTGGGSNQPQHF; CDR3nt: TGTGCCAGCAGTCGTACAGGGGGAGGTAGCAATCAGCCCCAGCATTTT
v_gene: TRBV6-2/TRBV6-3; abundance: NA; d_gene: NA; j_gene: TRBJ2-3; CDR3aa: CASSYSTRGPSTDTQYF; CDR3nt: TGTGCCAGCAGTTACTCGACGCGGGGACCTAGCACAGATACGCAGTATTTT
v_gene: TRBV2; abundance: NA; d_gene: TRBD1; j_gene: TRBJ2-1; CDR3aa: CAIQGWGGTGTYNEQFF; CDR3nt: TGTGCCATACAAGGATGGGGCGGGACAGGCACCTACAATGAGCAGTTCTTC
v_gene: TRBV29-1; abundance: NA; d_gene: NA; j_gene: TRBJ1-1; CDR3aa: CSVGEGWTEAFF; CDR3nt: TGCAGCGTTGGCGAGGGTTGGACTGAAGCTTTCTTT
v_gene: TRBV19; abundance: NA; d_gene: TRBD1; j_gene: TRBJ1-2; CDR3aa: CASERTGRGGYTF; CDR3nt: TGTGCCAGCGAAAGGACAGGGAGGGGTGGCTACACCTTC
v_gene: TRBV6-6; abundance: NA; d_gene: NA; j_gene: TRBJ1-2; CDR3aa: CASSYSGGFATF; CDR3nt: TGTGCCAGCAGTTACTCAGGGGGTTTCGCCACCTTC
v_gene: TRBV5-8; abundance: NA; d_gene: NA; j_gene: TRBJ2-7; CDR3aa: CASSGRYEQYF; CDR3nt: TGTGCCAGCAGCGGCAGATACGAGCAGTACTTC
v_gene: TRBV11-2; abundance: NA; d_gene: NA; j_gene: TRBJ1-1; CDR3aa: CASNPSRSGTEAFF; CDR3nt: TGTGCCAGCAACCCCTCAAGGTCGGGCACTGAAGCTTTCTTT
v_gene: TRBV30; abundance: NA; d_gene: TRBD1; j_gene: TRBJ1-4; CDR3aa: CAWGTGGWSNEKLFF; CDR3nt: TGTGCCTGGGGGACAGGAGGTTGGAGTAATGAAAAACTGTTTTTT
v_gene: TRBV6-5; abundance: NA; d_gene: NA; j_gene: TRBJ2-1; CDR3aa: CASRRQGNEQFF; CDR3nt: TGTGCCAGCAGACGCCAGGGAAATGAGCAGTTCTTC
v_gene: TRBV9; abundance: once; d_gene: NA; j_gene: TRBJ2-1; CDR3aa: CASSVGGLYNEQFF; CDR3nt: TGTGCCAGCAGCGTAGGAGGTCTCTACAATGAGCAGTTCTTC
v_gene: TRBV5-4; abundance: NA; d_gene: TRBD1; j_gene: TRBJ1-4; CDR3aa: CASSLQGTGEKLFF; CDR3nt: TGTGCCAGCAGCTTGCAGGGGACAGGTGAAAAACTGTTTTTT
v_gene: TRBV6-5; abundance: NA; d_gene: TRBD2; j_gene: TRBJ2-4; CDR3aa: CASSYSGGEADIQYF; CDR3nt: TGTGCCAGCAGTTACTCCGGGGGGGAAGCGGACATTCAGTACTTC
v_gene: TRBV5-4; abundance: NA; d_gene: NA; j_gene: TRBJ1-1; CDR3aa: CASSPQGNTEAFF; CDR3nt: TGTGCCAGCAGCCCCCAGGGGAACACTGAAGCTTTCTTT
v_gene: TRBV19; abundance: NA; d_gene: NA; j_gene: TRBJ2-3; CDR3aa: CASSSVPGATDTQYF; CDR3nt: TGTGCCAGTAGTTCCGTGCCAGGGGCAACAGATACGCAGTATTTT
v_gene: TRBV20-1; abundance: NA; d_gene: TRBD2; j_gene: TRBJ2-7; CDR3aa: CSASRRLAGSEQYF; CDR3nt: TGCAGTGCTAGTCGAAGGCTAGCGGGATCCGAGCAGTACTTC
v_gene: TRBV6-5; abundance: NA; d_gene: TRBD2; j_gene: TRBJ2-7; CDR3aa: CASSIGLGHYEQYF; CDR3nt: TGTGCCAGCAGTATAGGACTAGGACACTACGAGCAGTACTTC
v_gene: TRBV3-1/TRBV3-2; abundance: NA; d_gene: NA; j_gene: TRBJ2-3; CDR3aa: CASSQEDTSTDTQYF; CDR3nt: TGTGCCAGCAGCCAAGAAGACACCAGCACAGATACGCAGTATTTT
v_gene: TRBV6-4; abundance: NA; d_gene: TRBD1; j_gene: TRBJ2-1; CDR3aa: CASSTGQGGNEQFF; CDR3nt: TGTGCCAGCAGCACGGGACAGGGCGGCAATGAGCAGTTCTTC
v_gene: TRBV10-2; abundance: NA; d_gene: TRBD2; j_gene: TRBJ2-1; CDR3aa: CASRVAGGGLYNEQFF; CDR3nt: TGCGCCAGCAGAGTAGCGGGAGGAGGCCTCTACAATGAGCAGTTCTTC
v_gene: TRBV11-2; abundance: NA; d_gene: NA; j_gene: TRBJ2-7; CDR3aa: CASSLALSYEQYF; CDR3nt: TGTGCCAGCAGCTTAGCACTATCCTACGAGCAGTACTTC
v_gene: TRBV7-6; abundance: once; d_gene: NA; j_gene: TRBJ1-5; CDR3aa: CASSQMSGNNQPQHF; CDR3nt: TGTGCCAGCAGTCAAATGTCGGGGAACAATCAGCCCCAGCATTTT
v_gene: TRBV3-1/TRBV3-2; abundance: NA; d_gene: NA; j_gene: TRBJ1-1; CDR3aa: CASSQEGLNTEAFF; CDR3nt: TGTGCCAGCAGCCAAGAGGGCCTGAACACTGAAGCTTTCTTT
v_gene: TRBV28; abundance: NA; d_gene: NA; j_gene: TRBJ2-7; CDR3aa: CASSLKARGNEQYF; CDR3nt: TGTGCCAGCAGTTTAAAGGCCAGGGGTAACGAGCAGTACTTC
v_gene: TRBV2; abundance: NA; d_gene: TRBD1; j_gene: TRBJ2-1; CDR3aa: CASNSPGQGAGEQFF; CDR3nt: TGTGCCAGCAACTCCCCGGGACAGGGGGCAGGTGAGCAGTTCTTC
v_gene: TRBV9; abundance: NA; d_gene: TRBD2; j_gene: TRBJ2-7; CDR3aa: CASSPLGRGTYEQYF; CDR3nt: TGTGCCAGCAGCCCTTTAGGGAGGGGAACCTACGAGCAGTACTTC
v_gene: TRBV5-4; abundance: once; d_gene: TRBD1; j_gene: TRBJ1-2; CDR3aa: CASSLDRGQGGYTF; CDR3nt: TGTGCCAGCAGCTTGGACAGGGGGCAAGGAGGCTACACCTTC
v_gene: TRBV5-1; abundance: NA; d_gene: NA; j_gene: TRBJ2-5; CDR3aa: CASSKDSTQETQYF; CDR3nt: TGCGCCAGCAGCAAGGACAGCACACAAGAGACCCAGTACTTC
v_gene: TRBV2; abundance: NA; d_gene: NA; j_gene: TRBJ1-2; CDR3aa: CASSEVSGNYGYTF; CDR3nt: TGTGCCAGCAGTGAAGTATCAGGGAACTATGGCTACACCTTC
v_gene: TRBV7-2; abundance: NA; d_gene: NA; j_gene: TRBJ2-5; CDR3aa: CASSSGGVETQYF; CDR3nt: TGTGCCAGCAGCTCCGGGGGAGTAGAGACCCAGTACTTC
v_gene: TRBV30; abundance: medium-sized; d_gene: NA; j_gene: TRBJ1-3; CDR3aa: CAWSRGTGNTIYF; CDR3nt: TGTGCCTGGAGTAGGGGCACTGGAAACACCATATATTTT
v_gene: TRBV27; abundance: once; d_gene: TRBD2; j_gene: TRBJ2-3; CDR3aa: CASLSGSTDTQYF; CDR3nt: TGTGCCAGCCTTAGCGGGAGCACAGATACGCAGTATTTT
v_gene: TRBV19; abundance: NA; d_gene: NA; j_gene: TRBJ1-6; CDR3aa: CASSARSSSYNSPLHF; CDR3nt: TGTGCCAGTAGTGCACGGTCGTCCTCCTATAATTCACCCCTCCACTTT
v_gene: TRBV9; abundance: few; d_gene: TRBD2; j_gene: TRBJ2-2; CDR3aa: CASSGEKGLAGELFF; CDR3nt: TGTGCCAGCAGCGGGGAAAAGGGACTAGCAGGGGAGCTGTTTTTT